Here is one T cell receptor (beta chain) with its context. Its antigen is as yet unknown. This specimen belongs to a study of graft-versus-host responses after intestinal transplantation. The wider study: Each transplant was multivisceral, liver-intestinal, or isolated intestinal. The recipients all started with anti-thymocyte globulin induction and then took tacrolimus and steroids for around three years. Broader study findings: Investigators detected GvH clones in recipient marrow, with some emerging earlier in ileum or blood.

Measured with immunoSEQ multiplex PCR; TCRdb has only the in-frame clones, and not every one. Among over 80,000 clones listed, about 82% were seen once. V was pared by 3 bases and J by 5 bases, with 9 bases between. This CDR3 is 13 amino acids long. Per the germline V gene, CDR1 is MNHEY and CDR2 is SMNVEV (reference sequence). The TCR was taken from a human patient who received an intestinal transplant, so some T cells may come from the graft donor. The sample here was PBMCs, taken 255 days after intestinal transplant. The chain uses TRBV27 and TRBJ2-3, with D uncertain. This CDR3 is CASSLIWGDTQYF. The CDR3, as DNA: TGTGCCAGCAGTTTGATTTGGGGAGATACGCAGTATTTT.